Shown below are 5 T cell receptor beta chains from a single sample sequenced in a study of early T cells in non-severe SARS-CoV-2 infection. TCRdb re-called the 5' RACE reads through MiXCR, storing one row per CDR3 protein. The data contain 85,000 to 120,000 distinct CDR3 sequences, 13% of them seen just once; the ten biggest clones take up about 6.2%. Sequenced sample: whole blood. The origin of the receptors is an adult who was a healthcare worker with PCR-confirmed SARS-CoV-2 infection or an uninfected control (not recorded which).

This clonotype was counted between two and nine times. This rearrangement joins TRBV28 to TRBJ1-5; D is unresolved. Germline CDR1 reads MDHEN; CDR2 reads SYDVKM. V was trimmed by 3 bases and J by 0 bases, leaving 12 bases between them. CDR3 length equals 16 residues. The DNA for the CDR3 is TGTGCCAGCAGTTTCTTGAGAGGGCATAGCAATCAGCCCCAGCATTTT. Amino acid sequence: CASSFLRGHSNQPQHF.

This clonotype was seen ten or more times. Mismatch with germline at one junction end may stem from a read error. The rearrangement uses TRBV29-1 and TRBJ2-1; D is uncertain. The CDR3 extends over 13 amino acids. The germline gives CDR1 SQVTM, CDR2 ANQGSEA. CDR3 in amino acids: CSGEKELYNEQFF. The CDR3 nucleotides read TGCAGCGGTGAAAAGGAGTTGTACAATGAGCAGTTCTTC.

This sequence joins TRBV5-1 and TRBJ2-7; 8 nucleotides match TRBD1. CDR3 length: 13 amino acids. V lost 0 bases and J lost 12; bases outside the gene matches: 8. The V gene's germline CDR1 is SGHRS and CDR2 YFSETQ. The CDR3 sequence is CASSLGQGSETYF. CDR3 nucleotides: TGCGCCAGCAGCTTGGGACAGGGGTCTGAGACGTACTTC.

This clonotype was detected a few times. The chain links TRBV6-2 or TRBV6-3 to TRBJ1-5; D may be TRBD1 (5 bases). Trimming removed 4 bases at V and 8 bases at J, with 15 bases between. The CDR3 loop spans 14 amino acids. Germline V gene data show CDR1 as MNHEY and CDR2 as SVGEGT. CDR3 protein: CASSSGTESEPQHF. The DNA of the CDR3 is TGTGCCAGCAGTTCCGGGACGGAAAGTGAGCCCCAGCATTTT.

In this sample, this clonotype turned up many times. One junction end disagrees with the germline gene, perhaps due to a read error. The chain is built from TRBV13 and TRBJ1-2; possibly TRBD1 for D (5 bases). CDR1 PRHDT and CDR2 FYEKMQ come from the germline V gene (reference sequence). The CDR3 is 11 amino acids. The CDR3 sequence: CASSSRQGPSF. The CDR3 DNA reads TGTGCCAGCAGCAGCCGTCAGGGTCCTTCCTTC. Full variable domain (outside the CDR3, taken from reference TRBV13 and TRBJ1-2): AAGVIQSPRHLIKEKRETATLKCYPIPRHDTVYWYQQGPGQDPQFLISFYEKMQSDKGSIPDRFSAQQFSDYHSELNMSSLELGDSALYFCASSSRQGPSFGSGTRLTVV.